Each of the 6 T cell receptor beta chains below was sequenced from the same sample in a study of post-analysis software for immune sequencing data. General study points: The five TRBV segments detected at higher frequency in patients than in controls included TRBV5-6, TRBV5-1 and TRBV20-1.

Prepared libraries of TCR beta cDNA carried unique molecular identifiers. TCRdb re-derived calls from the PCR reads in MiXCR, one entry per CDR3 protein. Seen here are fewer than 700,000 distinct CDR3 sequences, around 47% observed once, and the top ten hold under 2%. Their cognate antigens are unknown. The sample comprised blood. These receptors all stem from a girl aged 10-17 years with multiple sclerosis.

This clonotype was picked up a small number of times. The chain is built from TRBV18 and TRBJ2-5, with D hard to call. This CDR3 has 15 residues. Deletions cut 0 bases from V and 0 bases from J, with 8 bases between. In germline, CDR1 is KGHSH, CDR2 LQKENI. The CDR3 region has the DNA TGTGCCAGCTCACCACCATTTCCGTACCAAGAGACCCAGTACTTC. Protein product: CASSPPFPYQETQYF.

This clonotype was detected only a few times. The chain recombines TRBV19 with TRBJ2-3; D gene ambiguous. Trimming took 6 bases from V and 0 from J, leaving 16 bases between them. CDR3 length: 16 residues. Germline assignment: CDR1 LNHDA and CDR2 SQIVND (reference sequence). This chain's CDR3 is CASSIRTFSSTDTQYF. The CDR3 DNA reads TGTGCCAGTAGCATTAGGACCTTTTCTAGCACAGATACGCAGTATTTT.

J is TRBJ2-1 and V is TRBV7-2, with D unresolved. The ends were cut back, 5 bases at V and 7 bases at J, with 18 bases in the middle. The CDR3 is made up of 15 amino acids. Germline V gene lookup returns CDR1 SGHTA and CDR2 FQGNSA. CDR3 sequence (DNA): TGTGCCAGCAGCCTCTCGGTCAGTTTTGGTAATGAGCAGTTCTTC. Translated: CASSLSVSFGNEQFF.

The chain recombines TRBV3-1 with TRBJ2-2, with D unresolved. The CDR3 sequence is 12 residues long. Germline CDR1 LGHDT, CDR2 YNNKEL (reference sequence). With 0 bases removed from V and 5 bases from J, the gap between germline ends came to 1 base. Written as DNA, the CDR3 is TGTGCCAGCAGCCAAGAAACCGGGGAGCTGTTTTTT. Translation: CASSQETGELFF.

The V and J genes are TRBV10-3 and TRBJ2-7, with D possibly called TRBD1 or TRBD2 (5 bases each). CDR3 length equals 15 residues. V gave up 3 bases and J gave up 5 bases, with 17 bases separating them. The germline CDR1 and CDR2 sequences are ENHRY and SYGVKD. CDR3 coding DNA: TGTGCCATCAGTGATGGTGGGGGAGTTAGCCACGAGCAGTACTTC. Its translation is CAISDGGGVSHEQYF.

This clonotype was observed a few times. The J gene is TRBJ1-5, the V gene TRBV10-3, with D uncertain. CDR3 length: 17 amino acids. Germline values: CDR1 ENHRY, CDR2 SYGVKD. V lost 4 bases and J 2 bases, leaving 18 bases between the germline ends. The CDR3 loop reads CAISGGGPQEGNQPQHF. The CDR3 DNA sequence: TGTGCCATCAGTGGGGGAGGCCCTCAGGAGGGCAATCAGCCCCAGCATTTT.